These 18 T cell receptor beta chains were all obtained from the same sample, sequenced in a study of response to subunit inactivated influenza vaccine. One entry per CDR3 protein results from TCRdb running MiXCR on the RT-PCR reads. The sample consists of approximately 500,000 distinct CDR3 sequences, 13% of them appearing once. The sequencing here drew on PBMCs from blood, taken roughly 45 days after vaccination. The origin of the receptors is a man aged 50 or older who received an inactivated influenza vaccine.

This clonotype has a count of ten or more. The chain recombines TRBV28 with TRBJ2-5, with 12 bases fitting TRBD2. CDR3 size: 15 residues. The germline CDR1 and CDR2 sequences are MDHEN and SYDVKM. The V gene end was trimmed by 5 bases and the J gene end by 1 base; junction bases not matched to a gene: 2. CDR3 coding DNA: TGTGCCAGCAGTCTAGCGGGGGGGTTCCAAGAGACCCAGTACTTC. Amino acid sequence: CASSLAGGFQETQYF.

This clonotype has ten or more counts. The chain couples TRBV29-1 to TRBJ1-2; TRBD1 is a possible D gene (5 bases). V was pared by 3 bases and J by 3 bases, with 14 bases between. This CDR3 region has 14 residues. CDR1 SQVTM and CDR2 ANQGSEA come from the germline V gene. CDR3 loop: CSVDRALRDYGYTF. The CDR3 nucleotides read TGCAGCGTTGACAGGGCCCTTAGGGACTATGGCTACACCTTC.

This clonotype was counted between two and nine times. The rearrangement uses TRBV12-3 or TRBV12-4 and TRBJ2-6, with D unresolved. The V gene lost 5 bases and the J gene lost 2 bases, with 7 bases spanning the gap. This CDR3 region has 14 residues. The DNA for the CDR3 is TGTGCCAGCAGTACAGAGCCTGGGGCCAACGTCCTGACTTTC. The encoded protein is CASSTEPGANVLTF.

The chain combines TRBV9 with TRBJ2-7, with D unclear. V was trimmed by 0 bases and J by 2 bases, leaving 9 bases between them. This CDR3 comprises 14 residues. CDR1 and CDR2 (germline): SGDLS, YYNGEE. DNA for the CDR3: TGTGCCAGCAGCGTAGCTCTTTCACCCTACGAGCAGTACTTC. This translates into CASSVALSPYEQYF.

CDR3 sequence: CSARDLFLGNQPQHF. The CDR3 coding sequence is TGCAGTGCTAGAGATTTGTTCCTCGGCAATCAGCCCCAGCATTTT. The chain carries TRBV20-1 and TRBJ1-5; D is ambiguous. Germline assignment: CDR1 DFQATT and CDR2 SNEGSKA (reference sequence). Trimming shortened V by 0 bases and J by 2 bases, and 11 bases separated the two germline ends. The CDR3 length is 15 residues.

This rearrangement joins TRBV6-5 to TRBJ2-7; D gene ambiguous. Germline CDR1 MNHEY, CDR2 SVGAGI. Between the trimmed V and J ends, which lost 0 bases and 5 bases, there was a span of 11 bases. CDR3 length: 14 residues. The CDR3 is CASSYSLGSDEQYF. The CDR3 DNA reads as TGTGCCAGCAGTTACTCTCTGGGTTCGGACGAGCAGTACTTC.

Remarks on this clonotype: With a much larger clone just one base away, this may be a read error. The rearrangement uses TRBV7-9 and TRBJ2-1, with 9 nucleotides matching TRBD1. This CDR3 has 14 residues. V shed 6 bases, J shed 4 bases, and the junction held 4 bases outside the gene matches. Germline loops: CDR1 SEHNR, CDR2 FQNEAQ (reference sequence). CDR3 region: CASSWDRAYNEQFF. The CDR3 DNA is TGTGCCAGCAGTTGGGACAGGGCTTACAATGAGCAGTTCTTC.

The V call is TRBV5-1, the J call TRBJ2-5; 8 nucleotides align to TRBD1. Germline-derived CDR1 and CDR2 are SGHRS and YFSETQ. Trimming took 4 bases from V and 2 from J; bases not matched to a gene: 7. The CDR3 is 15 residues long. The DNA for the CDR3 is TGCGCCAGCAGCCAGCCGGACAGGGATCAAGAGACCCAGTACTTC. Protein: CASSQPDRDQETQYF.

The V gene is TRBV7-9, the J gene TRBJ1-2; no reliable D call. Trimming left V 0 bases short and J 5 bases short, with 10 bases between. The CDR3 totals 14 residues. Germline CDR1 reads SEHNR; CDR2 reads FQNEAQ (reference sequence). The CDR3 DNA sequence: TGTGCCAGCAGCTTAGCGAGCTCTGGATATGGCTACACCTTC. Residues: CASSLASSGYGYTF.

Here the CDR3 reads CASSFRTSGGADTQYF. Here the CDR3 DNA reads TGTGCCAGCAGTTTCCGGACTAGCGGGGGGGCCGATACGCAGTATTTT. V usage is TRBV4-2 and J usage is TRBJ2-3; 15 positions agree with TRBD2. The ends lost 6 bases at V and 6 bases at J; junction bases unmatched: 7. This CDR3 region has 16 residues. CDR1 and CDR2 from the germline V gene are LGHNA and YNFKEQ.

This sequence joins TRBV28 and TRBJ2-1; D not certain. CDR1 MDHEN and CDR2 SYDVKM come from the germline V gene. The V end was cut by 8 bases, the J end by 0 bases, with 5 bases between. The CDR3 runs to 12 residues. In DNA form, the CDR3 reads TGTGCCAGCGAGAACTCCTACAATGAGCAGTTCTTC. This sequence encodes CASENSYNEQFF.

V gene TRBV7-2 combines with J gene TRBJ2-7; tentative D call: TRBD2 (5 bases). CDR1 is SGHTA and CDR2 is FQGNSA in the germline V gene. Trimming cost V 5 bases and J 0 bases, with 8 bases left between them. This CDR3 has 13 residues. The DNA for the CDR3 is TGTGCCAGCAGCATGAGGGCCTCCTACGAGCAGTACTTC. Its protein product is CASSMRASYEQYF.

The V and J genes are TRBV28 and TRBJ2-5; TRBD1 matches at 10 bases. The CDR3 is 15 amino acids. CDR1 is MDHEN, CDR2 SYDVKM, per germline. With V trimmed by 4 bases and J by 5 bases, 7 bases remained unmatched. CDR3 DNA: TGTGCCAGCAGTTCGACAGGGGGCTGGATGGAGACCCAGTACTTC. Encoded protein: CASSSTGGWMETQYF.

This clonotype has more than one count but fewer than ten. V gene TRBV10-2 combines with J gene TRBJ1-2; 9 nucleotides agree with TRBD1. V was clipped by 5 bases and J by 7 bases; unmatched bases: 5. CDR1 is WSHSY and CDR2 is SAAADI in the germline V gene. The CDR3 totals 13 residues. The CDR3 loop reads CASSSGQGFGYTF. The CDR3 nucleotides read TGCGCCAGCAGTTCTGGACAGGGGTTTGGCTACACCTTC.

This clonotype showed up just a few times. This chain connects TRBV6-2 or TRBV6-3 to TRBJ1-1, with 8 bases identical to TRBD1. In germline, CDR1 is MNHEY, CDR2 SVGEGT. This CDR3 is 13 amino acids long. Trimming removed 4 bases from V and 4 bases from J; junction bases left unmatched: 2. CDR3 coding DNA: TGTGCCAGCAGTTTGGACAGGGTCACTGAAGCTTTCTTT. This codes for CASSLDRVTEAFF.

The chain joins TRBV7-8 to TRBJ1-3; D might be TRBD1 (5 bases). Germline values: CDR1 SGHVS, CDR2 FQNEAQ. The CDR3 is 15 residues long. The V end was cut by 5 bases, the J end by 0 bases, with 11 bases between. The CDR3 is CASSAGTSSGNTIYF. Written as DNA, the CDR3 is TGTGCCAGCAGCGCCGGGACTTCCTCTGGAAACACCATATATTTT.

The rearrangement uses TRBV20-1 and TRBJ1-4; 7 bases map to TRBD1. The CDR3 is 12 amino acids. Germline V CDR1 and CDR2: DFQATT, SNEGSKA (reference sequence). V dropped 7 bases and J dropped 4; count of bases not matched to a gene: 3. The CDR3 DNA reads as TGCAGTGTGACAGGGAGTAATGAAAAACTGTTTTTT. This encodes CSVTGSNEKLFF.

In its sample, this clonotype was seen many times. The gene calls are TRBV5-6 and TRBJ2-2, with TRBD1 identical over 11 bases. CDR3 length equals 16 residues. Germline V lookup: CDR1 SGHDT, CDR2 YYEEEE. J lost 5 bases, V lost 2 bases, and 5 bases had no gene match. CDR3 loop: CASSFRTGGLTGELFF. CDR3 DNA: TGTGCCAGCAGCTTTCGGACAGGGGGCTTGACCGGGGAGCTGTTTTTT.